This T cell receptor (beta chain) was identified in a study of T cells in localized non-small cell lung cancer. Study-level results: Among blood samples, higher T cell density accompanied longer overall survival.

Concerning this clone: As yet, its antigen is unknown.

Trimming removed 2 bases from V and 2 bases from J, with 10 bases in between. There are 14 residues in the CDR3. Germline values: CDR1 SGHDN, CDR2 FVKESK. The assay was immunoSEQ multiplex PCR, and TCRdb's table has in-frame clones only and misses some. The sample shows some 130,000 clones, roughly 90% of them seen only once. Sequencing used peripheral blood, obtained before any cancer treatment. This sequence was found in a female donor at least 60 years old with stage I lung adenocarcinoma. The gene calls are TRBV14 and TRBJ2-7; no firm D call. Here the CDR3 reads CASSQPGLTYEQYF. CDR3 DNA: TGTGCCAGCAGCCAACCGGGTTTAACCTACGAGCAGTACTTC.